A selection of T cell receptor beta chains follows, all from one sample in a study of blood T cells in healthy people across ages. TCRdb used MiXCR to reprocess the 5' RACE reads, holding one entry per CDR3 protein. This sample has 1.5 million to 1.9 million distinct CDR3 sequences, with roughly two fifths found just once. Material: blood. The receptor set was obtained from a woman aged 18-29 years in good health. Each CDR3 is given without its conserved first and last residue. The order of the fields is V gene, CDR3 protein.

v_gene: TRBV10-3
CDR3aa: AISAGDRGYNEQF

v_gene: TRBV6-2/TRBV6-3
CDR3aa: ASRLTRLVASYEQY

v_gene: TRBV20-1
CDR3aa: SARARQSSYNEQF

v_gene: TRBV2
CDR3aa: ASSEVLSSYT

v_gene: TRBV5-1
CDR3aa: ASSWGTEQF

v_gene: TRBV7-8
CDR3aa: ASSPGLAGDEQY

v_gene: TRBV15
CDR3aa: ATSMGLQGTSEQY

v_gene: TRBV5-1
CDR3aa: ASSQTSGGVYEQF

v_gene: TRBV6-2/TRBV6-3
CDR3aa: ASRERGRDNEQF

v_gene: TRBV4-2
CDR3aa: ATRYRGGGTDTQY

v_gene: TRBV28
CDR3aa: ASSFTSMNTEAF

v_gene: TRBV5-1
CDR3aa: ASSLYEEYDEQY

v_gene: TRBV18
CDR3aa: ASSRGFEETQY

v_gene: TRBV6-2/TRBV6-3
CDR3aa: ASSWGIPQY

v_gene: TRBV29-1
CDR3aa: SAGTDNRPQH

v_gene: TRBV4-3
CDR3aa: ASSQDLSGLGYT

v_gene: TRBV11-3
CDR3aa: ASSDIQGGELF

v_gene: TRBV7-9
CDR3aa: ASSFARGNTEAF

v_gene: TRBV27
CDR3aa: ASKSNGGLAGTDTQY

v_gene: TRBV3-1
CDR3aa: ASSPDHPTDTQY

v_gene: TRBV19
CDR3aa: ASSVRGTGGTRNYGYT

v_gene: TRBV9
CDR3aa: ASSVGGGDPYEQY

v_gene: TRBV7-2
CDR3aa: ASSYYSEGYT

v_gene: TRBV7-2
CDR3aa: ASSTHPGNTIY

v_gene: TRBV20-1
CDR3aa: SAPLLTGGNSPLH

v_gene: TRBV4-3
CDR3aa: ASSQETVSYNEQY

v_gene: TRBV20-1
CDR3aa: SAGGRGVDTQY

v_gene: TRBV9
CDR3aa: ASSATGSREKLF

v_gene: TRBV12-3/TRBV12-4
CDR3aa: ASSLVQGSSEQY

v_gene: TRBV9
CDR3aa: ASSVVGGLVSDEQF

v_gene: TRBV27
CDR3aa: ASSNLLRDRGTGANVLT

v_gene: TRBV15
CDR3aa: ATSRGSGRYAEQF

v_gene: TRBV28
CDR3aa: ASVGTVLSRQY

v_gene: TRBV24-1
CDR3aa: ATSDTTGTGGLDEQF

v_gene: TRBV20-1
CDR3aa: SVRAVGYT

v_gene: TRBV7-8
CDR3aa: ASSLDPGHGNEQF

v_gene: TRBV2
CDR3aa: ATHPGAKNIQY

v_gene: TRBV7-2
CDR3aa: ASSLWAGRSYEQY

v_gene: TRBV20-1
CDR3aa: SARDGGPGYT

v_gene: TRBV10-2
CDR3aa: ASSSGAQESPLH